This TCR beta chain was retrieved from a study of a mutant IDH1 vaccine in newly diagnosed glioma. Study at large: Onset of vaccination occurred 4-6 weeks following radiotherapy alone, or with temozolomide cycles.

Time point denoted: week 47, end of study. Every single dose of the vaccine, 300 ug of mutant IDH1 20-mer peptide, came with topical imiquimod. Each patient was administered eight vaccinations, scheduled in weeks 1, 3, 5, 7, 11, 15, 19 and 23. This clone came up once. Its antigen is unidentified. Produced via immunoSEQ multiplex PCR; TCRdb's table is partial and in-frame only. There are under 40,000 clones in the sample; about 80% occur only once, and about 30% lies in the top ten. This CDR3 is 14 amino acids long. Trimming stripped 5 bases from V and 2 bases from J, with 10 bases between. Germline CDR1 MNHEY, CDR2 SVGAGI.

This TCR came from a man between 25 and 39 years old with glioma. Sample: PBMCs, taken from a glioma patient whose treatment included an IDH1 peptide vaccine. The rearrangement uses TRBV6-5 and TRBJ1-5, with D unresolved. CDR3 nucleotides: TGTGCCAGCAGTGACTTAGGAGGCAATCAGCCCCAGCATTTT. Translated, it gives CASSDLGGNQPQHF.